This TCR beta chain was recovered during a study of T cell responses to AZD1222 COVID-19 vaccine. The CDR3 length is 14 residues. CDR1 and CDR2 from the germline V gene are MNHEY and SVGAGI. V lost 0 bases to trimming and J lost 3 bases, with 8 bases between them. Sequencing used immunoSEQ multiplex PCR; TCRdb keeps in-frame clones, though not all of them. The sample holds some 86,000 clones; roughly nine tenths are singletons and the top ten take 5.2%. The sample was peripheral blood, taken on day 0 of AZD1222 vaccination. The sequence was obtained from an adult in good health. The chain is built from TRBV6-5 and TRBJ2-5; no clear D. The CDR3, as DNA: TGTGCCAGCAGTTACTCGCCCCGGGAAGAGACCCAGTACTTC. The encoded protein is CASSYSPREETQYF.